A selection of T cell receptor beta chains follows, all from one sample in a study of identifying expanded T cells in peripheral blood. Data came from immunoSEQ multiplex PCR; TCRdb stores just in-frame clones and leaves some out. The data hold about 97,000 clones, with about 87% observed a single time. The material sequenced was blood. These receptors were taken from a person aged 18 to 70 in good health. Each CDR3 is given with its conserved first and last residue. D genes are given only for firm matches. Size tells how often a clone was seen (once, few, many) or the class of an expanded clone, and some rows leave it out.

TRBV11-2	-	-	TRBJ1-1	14	TGTGCCAGCAGCTTAGATCTCAGGAACACTGAAGCTTTCTTT	CASSLDLRNTEAFF
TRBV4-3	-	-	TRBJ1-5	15	TGCGCCAGCAGCCCCGTCGCCAGTAGCAATCAGCCCCAGCATTTT	CASSPVASSNQPQHF
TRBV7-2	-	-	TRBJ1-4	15	TGTGCCAGCAGCTTATCGCGGACAGACAGCCAAAAACTGTTTTTT	CASSLSRTDSQKLFF
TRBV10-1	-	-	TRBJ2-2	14	TGCGCCAGCAGTGGGGCTCGAAACACCGGGGAGCTGTTTTTT	CASSGARNTGELFF
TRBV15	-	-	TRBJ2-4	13	TGTGCCACCAGCAGGCAAACGGGGGACATTCAGTACTTC	CATSRQTGDIQYF
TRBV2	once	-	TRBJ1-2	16	TGTGCCAGCAGTGAAGCCCGGGTCGGGGGAGGCTATGGCTACACCTTC	CASSEARVGGGYGYTF
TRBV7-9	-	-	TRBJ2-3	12	TGTGCCAGCAGCTTAGACGGGTATACGCAGTATTTT	CASSLDGYTQYF
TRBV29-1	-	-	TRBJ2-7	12	TGCAGCGTTCGTGTTAGCAACTACGAGCAGTACTTC	CSVRVSNYEQYF
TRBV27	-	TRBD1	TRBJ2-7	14	TGTGCCAGCAGTTTGGGGACAGGGCGCGACGAGCAGTACTTC	CASSLGTGRDEQYF
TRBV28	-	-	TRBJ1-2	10	TGTGCCACCACCGAGGACGGCTACACCTTC	CATTEDGYTF
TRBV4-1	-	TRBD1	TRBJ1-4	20	TGCGCCAGCAGCCAAGATGGGCTACCGGGACAGGGTGCAACTAATGAAAAACTGTTTTTT	CASSQDGLPGQGATNEKLFF
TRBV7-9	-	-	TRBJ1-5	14	TGTGCCAGCAGCACCGACCTCAGGGATCAGCCCCAGCATTTT	CASSTDLRDQPQHF
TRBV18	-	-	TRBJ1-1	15	TGTGCCAGCTCACCGGGACTTAAAACGAACACTGAAGCTTTCTTT	CASSPGLKTNTEAFF
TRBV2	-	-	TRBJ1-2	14	TGTGCCAGCAGTGAAGAGGGGCCCCTTGGTGGCTACACCTTC	CASSEEGPLGGYTF
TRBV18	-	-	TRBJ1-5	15	TGTGCCAGCTCACCAGGAAGGGGCGCCAATCAGCCCCAGCATTTT	CASSPGRGANQPQHF
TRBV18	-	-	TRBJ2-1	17	TGTGCCAGCTCACCGGACGTAGGTCGTAGCTCCTACAATGAGCAGTTCTTC	CASSPDVGRSSYNEQFF
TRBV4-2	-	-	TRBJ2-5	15	TGTGCCAGCAGCCAAGATTCGGCCAGGCAAGAGACCCAGTACTTC	CASSQDSARQETQYF